This record concerns one TCR beta chain sequence. The antigen is unknown. The sample is drawn from a study of T cell responses to AZD1222 COVID-19 vaccine. Study overall: Timing groups of about 4 and about 12 weeks for second doses were pooled.

Germline V gives CDR1 LGHDT, CDR2 YNNKEL (reference sequence). V lost 0 bases and J lost 8, with 13 bases in between. This CDR3 region has 14 residues. Assay: immunoSEQ multiplex PCR; the TCRdb copy retains only in-frame clones and omits some. The sample holds about 93,000 clones, approximately 86% seen once. General study points: A reported finding is that nearly half of spike-specific TCRs target unmutated variant regions. Only after the peak T cell response were repertoires sampled.

The source of this sequence is an adult in good health. The V and J genes are TRBV3-1 (or the pseudogene TRBV3-2) and TRBJ1-1, with no clear D. The material sequenced was peripheral blood, taken on day 0 of AZD1222 vaccination. CDR3 sequence (DNA): TGTGCCAGCAGCCAAGATAGGCAGACGGCAGAAGCTTTCTTT. Protein sequence: CASSQDRQTAEAFF.